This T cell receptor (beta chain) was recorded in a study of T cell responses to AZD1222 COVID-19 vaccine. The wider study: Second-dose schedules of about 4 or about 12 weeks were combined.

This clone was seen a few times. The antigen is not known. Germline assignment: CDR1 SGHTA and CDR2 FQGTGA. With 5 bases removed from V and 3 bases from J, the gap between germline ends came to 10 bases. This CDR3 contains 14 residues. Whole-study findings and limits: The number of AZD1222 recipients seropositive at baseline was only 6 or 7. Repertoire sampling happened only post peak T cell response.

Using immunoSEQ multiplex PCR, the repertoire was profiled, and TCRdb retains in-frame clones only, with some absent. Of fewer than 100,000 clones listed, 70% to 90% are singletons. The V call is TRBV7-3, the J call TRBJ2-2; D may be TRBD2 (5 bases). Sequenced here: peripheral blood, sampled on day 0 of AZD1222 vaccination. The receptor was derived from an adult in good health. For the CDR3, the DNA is TGTGCCAGCAGCCGCGGTAGCGACACCGGGGAGCTGTTTTTT. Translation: CASSRGSDTGELFF.